This passage covers 27 T cell receptor beta chains from one sample sequenced in a study of PD-1 blockade in classical Hodgkin lymphoma. Using immunoSEQ multiplex PCR, the repertoire was profiled, and TCRdb retains in-frame clones only, with some absent. The table records 55,000 to 80,000 clones, about nine tenths of them present only once. There was relapse after autologous stem cell transplantation in every patient, and there was variation in brentuximab vedotin exposure. The specimen comprised peripheral blood mononuclear cells (PBMCs), sampled at baseline. The receptors originated from a human donor with classical Hodgkin lymphoma.

This sequence joins TRBV11-2 and TRBJ2-3; no clear D gene. This CDR3 contains 13 residues. Trimming cost V 1 base and J 4 bases, with 6 bases left between them. Germline V CDR1 and CDR2: SGHAT, FQNNGV. In nucleotides, the CDR3 is TGTGCCAGCAGCTTAGCCAGTCCAGATACGCAGTATTTT. Its translation: CASSLASPDTQYF.

The V call is TRBV28, the J call TRBJ1-6, with D perhaps TRBD1 (5 bases). V lost 1 base and J lost 4, with 5 bases in between. The CDR3 loop spans 14 amino acids. The V gene's germline CDR1 is MDHEN and CDR2 SYDVKM. This CDR3 reads CASSLSGYNSPLHF. The CDR3 region has the DNA TGTGCCAGCAGTTTATCAGGGTATAATTCACCCCTCCACTTT.

This clone was seen once. V and J are TRBV6-5 and TRBJ1-4; TRBD1 might be the D (6 bases). V was cut by 2 bases and J by 9 bases, with 16 bases left in between. The CDR3 runs 15 residues. The germline V gene has CDR1 MNHEY and CDR2 SVGAGI. The CDR3 DNA reads TGTGCCAGCAGTTACGGGGGGGCGGAGAGGAAAAAACTGTTTTTT. As protein: CASSYGGAERKKLFF.

V gene TRBV7-9 combines with J gene TRBJ1-5, with D unclear. V lost 4 bases, J lost 4 bases, and 11 bases lay in between. Germline CDR1 SEHNR, CDR2 FQNEAQ (reference sequence). The CDR3 sequence is 14 residues long. Here the CDR3 reads CASSSEPGNQPQHF. Here the CDR3 DNA reads TGTGCCAGCAGCTCTGAGCCCGGAAATCAGCCCCAGCATTTT.

The V gene is TRBV4-1, the J gene TRBJ2-7; D may correspond to TRBD1 or TRBD2 (5 bases each). Germline CDR1 is MGHRA and CDR2 is YSYEKL. The CDR3 spans 17 residues. The ends were cut back, 0 bases at V and 2 bases at J, with 17 bases in the middle. This chain's CDR3 is CASSQDRSGASPYEQYF. Here the CDR3 DNA reads TGCGCCAGCAGCCAAGATCGCTCCGGGGCCTCGCCCTACGAGCAGTACTTC.

The rearrangement joins TRBV4-2 to TRBJ1-4, with D uncertain. V lost 0 bases and J 8 bases, leaving 13 bases between the germline ends. Germline CDR1 is LGHNA and CDR2 is YNFKEQ. This CDR3 is 15 amino acids long. CDR3 sequence reads: CASSQDGVSREKLFF. CDR3 DNA sequence: TGTGCCAGCAGCCAAGATGGAGTAAGTAGGGAAAAACTGTTTTTT.

The chain carries TRBV6-6 and TRBJ2-1; D is uncertain. In germline, CDR1 is MNHNY, CDR2 SVGAGI (reference sequence). V was trimmed by 1 base and J by 7 bases, leaving 5 bases between them. This CDR3 region has 12 residues. CDR3 nucleotides: TGTGCCAGCAGTTACTATACGAATGAGCAGTTCTTC. Its translation: CASSYYTNEQFF.

This clone was seen only once. The chain couples TRBV6-6 to TRBJ2-2; D not certain. CDR1 is MNHNY and CDR2 is SVGAGI in the germline V gene (reference sequence). The CDR3 covers 15 residues. With 6 bases removed from V and 0 bases from J, the gap between germline ends came to 11 bases. The CDR3, as DNA: TGTGCCAGCAGCTTGGGTGAGCCGAACACCGGGGAGCTGTTTTTT. Protein sequence: CASSLGEPNTGELFF.

The rearrangement links TRBV7-2 to TRBJ2-2, with TRBD2 matching 7 bases. The V gene end was trimmed by 5 bases and the J gene end by 2 bases; junction bases not matched to a gene: 8. The CDR3 runs 16 residues. CDR1 is SGHTA, CDR2 FQGNSA, per germline. The DNA for the CDR3 is TGTGCCAGCAGCCAAGAAACTAGCGTTAACACCGGGGAGCTGTTTTTT. Translating it yields CASSQETSVNTGELFF. Filled out from reference TRBV7-2 and TRBJ2-2, the complete variable domain reads GAGVSQSPSNKVTEKGKDVELRCDPISGHTALYWYRQSLGQGLEFLIYFQGNSAPDKSGLPSDRFSAERTGGSVSTLTIQRTQQEDSAVYLCASSQETSVNTGELFFGEGSRLTVL.

The chain combines TRBV6-5 with TRBJ1-1; possible D gene TRBD1, 6 bases. There are 13 residues in the CDR3. The germline V gene encodes CDR1 MNHEY and CDR2 SVGAGI. The V end lost 7 bases, the J end lost 6 bases, and 15 bases lay between the germline ends. The CDR3 DNA follows: TGTGCCAGCACCTACGGGGGGCAGGCTGAAGCTTTCTTT. It translates to CASTYGGQAEAFF.

The rearrangement uses TRBV7-2 and TRBJ2-1; 8 bases fit TRBD2. J gave up 0 bases and V 5 bases, and 9 bases lay outside the gene matches. The germline gives CDR1 SGHTA, CDR2 FQGNSA. The CDR3 runs to 17 residues. CDR3 DNA sequence: TGTGCCAGCAGCCCCCAGACTAGCGCGAGCTCCTACAATGAGCAGTTCTTC. Protein: CASSPQTSASSYNEQFF.

This clone was seen a handful of times. The chain combines TRBV28 with TRBJ1-1; TRBD1 might be the D (5 bases). CDR1 and CDR2 (germline): MDHEN, SYDVKM. V gave up 6 bases and J gave up 4 bases, with 18 bases separating them. This CDR3 has 15 amino acids. The CDR3 sequence: CASRHLLGGATEAFF. In DNA form, the CDR3 reads TGTGCCAGCAGACACCTACTTGGTGGGGCCACTGAAGCTTTCTTT.

CDR3 residues: CASRTGRGGEKLFF. The CDR3 coding sequence is TGTGCCAGCAGGACAGGGAGGGGCGGTGAAAAACTGTTTTTT. This sequence joins TRBV11-2 and TRBJ1-4; 7 bases line up with TRBD1. Germline loops: CDR1 SGHAT, CDR2 FQNNGV. The CDR3 spans 14 residues. V dropped 6 bases and J dropped 7; count of bases not matched to a gene: 8.

This chain links TRBV6-6 with TRBJ1-5; 8 bases fit TRBD1. V shed 5 bases, J shed 5 bases, and the junction held 5 bases outside the gene matches. Germline values: CDR1 MNHNY, CDR2 SVGAGI (reference sequence). CDR3 length: 14 residues. CDR3 residues: CASSPGGAHQPQHF. CDR3 coding DNA: TGTGCCAGCAGTCCAGGGGGCGCTCATCAGCCCCAGCATTTT.

V and J are TRBV30 and TRBJ2-7; 10 nucleotides line up with TRBD1. Trimming at V came to 1 base and at J to 4 bases, leaving 13 bases not matched to a gene. The CDR3 sequence is 17 residues long. Germline V gene lookup returns CDR1 GTSNPN and CDR2 SVGIG (reference sequence). CDR3 nucleotides: TGTGCCTGGAGTGGCCTAGCAGCGACAGGGGGCTCGTACGAGCAGTACTTC. This translates into CAWSGLAATGGSYEQYF.

The chain recombines TRBV9 with TRBJ2-4; 12 positions agree with TRBD2. The CDR3 is 15 amino acids. After removal of 5 bases from V and 8 bases from J, the junction contained 8 bases not matched to a gene. From germline, CDR1 is SGDLS and CDR2 YYNGEE. The CDR3 DNA reads TGTGCCAGCAGTGCTAGCGGGGGGGCCTTGGACATTCAGTACTTC. Protein sequence: CASSASGGALDIQYF.

This chain connects TRBV4-3 to TRBJ2-6, with 8 bases that match TRBD1. The germline V gene has CDR1 LGHNA and CDR2 YSLEER. The trim removed 0 bases at V and 1 base at J, leaving 2 bases unmatched. CDR3 length: 17 amino acids. CDR3 DNA: TGCGCCAGCAGCCAAGAGGACAGGGCTTCTGGGGCCAACGTCCTGACTTTC. It encodes CASSQEDRASGANVLTF.

The chain carries TRBV27 and TRBJ2-7; no clear D. The germline CDR1 and CDR2 sequences are MNHEY and SMNVEV (reference sequence). The CDR3 sequence is 11 residues long. With 3 bases removed from V and 3 bases from J, the gap between germline ends came to 3 bases. DNA for the CDR3: TGTGCCAGCAGTTTGGGCTACGAGCAGTACTTC. Translation: CASSLGYEQYF.

The chain combines TRBV7-9 with TRBJ2-7; 8 bases line up with TRBD1. Per the germline V gene, CDR1 is SEHNR and CDR2 is FQNEAQ (reference sequence). Losses at the gene ends were 7 bases for V and 1 base for J; bases not matched to a gene: 9. This CDR3 comprises 15 residues. Here the CDR3 DNA reads TGTGCCAGCAACACGGACAGGGCACCTTCCTACGAGCAGTACTTC. Translation: CASNTDRAPSYEQYF.

The chain joins TRBV25-1 to TRBJ1-6; D is unresolved. The V end was cut by 5 bases, the J end by 7 bases, with 18 bases between. CDR1 is MGHDK, CDR2 SYGVNS, per germline. This CDR3 region has 16 residues. CDR3 protein: CASSLLGGRTNSPLHF. Written as DNA, the CDR3 is TGTGCCAGCAGTTTACTAGGAGGCCGGACCAATTCACCCCTCCACTTT.

The chain uses TRBV5-1 and TRBJ1-1; a weak D match, TRBD1 (6 bases). Germline V gene sequence: CDR1 SGHRS, CDR2 YFSETQ. V dropped 0 bases and J dropped 8 bases, with 14 bases sitting between them. The CDR3 runs 14 residues. Written as DNA, the CDR3 is TGCGCCAGCAGCTTGGAATGGACAGCCGGGGAAGCTTTCTTT. Its protein product is CASSLEWTAGEAFF.

The J gene is TRBJ1-3, the V gene TRBV10-3; D not resolved. CDR3 length: 15 amino acids. The germline CDR1 and CDR2 sequences are ENHRY and SYGVKD. V shed 6 bases and J shed 1 base, with 13 bases lying between them. DNA of the CDR3: TGTGCCATCAGGGGGAGTCTGGCTTCTGGAAACACCATATATTTT. It is translated as CAIRGSLASGNTIYF.

Only one count was recorded for this clone. The chain recombines TRBV30 with TRBJ1-4, with 9 bases lining up with TRBD1. The CDR3 extends over 15 amino acids. Germline loops: CDR1 GTSNPN, CDR2 SVGIG (reference sequence). Trimming removed 0 bases from V and 8 bases from J; junction bases left unmatched: 7. The CDR3 reads CAWSVKGTGKEKLFF. The CDR3, as DNA: TGTGCCTGGAGTGTAAAGGGGACAGGGAAGGAAAAACTGTTTTTT.

V and J are TRBV7-6 and TRBJ1-5, with no clear D. The CDR3 totals 12 residues. Germline CDR1 SGHVS, CDR2 FNYEAQ. V lost 5 bases and J 4 bases, leaving 6 bases between the germline ends. CDR3 in DNA: TGTGCCAGCAGCCCCCTAAATCAGCCCCAGCATTTT. Translated: CASSPLNQPQHF.

The sample holds a few counts of this clone. The chain couples TRBV6-6 to TRBJ2-2; 8 bases line up with TRBD2. Germline V gene lookup returns CDR1 MNHNY and CDR2 SVGAGI (reference sequence). The V and J ends lost 2 bases and 4 bases, in that order; junction bases with no gene match: 6. The CDR3 is made up of 16 amino acids. The CDR3 loop is CASSYRAGGGTGELFF. In DNA, the CDR3 is TGTGCCAGCAGTTACAGGGCGGGGGGCGGCACCGGGGAGCTGTTTTTT.

This clone appeared a few times. The chain combines TRBV30 with TRBJ1-1; the D is unclear. Trimming removed 0 bases from V and 7 bases from J, with 9 bases in between. The germline V gene has CDR1 GTSNPN and CDR2 SVGIG (reference sequence). This CDR3 is 12 amino acids long. DNA of the CDR3: TGTGCCTGGAGTGTTGTGGCTGTTGAAGCTTTCTTT. This encodes CAWSVVAVEAFF.

V and J are TRBV7-6 and TRBJ1-3, with D hard to call. The length of the CDR3 is 12 residues. Germline V gene lookup returns CDR1 SGHVS and CDR2 FNYEAQ. Trimming removed 8 bases at V and 3 bases at J, with 8 bases between. The CDR3 DNA is TGTGCCAGCCGAGCGGATGGAAACACCATATATTTT. Translation gives CASRADGNTIYF.